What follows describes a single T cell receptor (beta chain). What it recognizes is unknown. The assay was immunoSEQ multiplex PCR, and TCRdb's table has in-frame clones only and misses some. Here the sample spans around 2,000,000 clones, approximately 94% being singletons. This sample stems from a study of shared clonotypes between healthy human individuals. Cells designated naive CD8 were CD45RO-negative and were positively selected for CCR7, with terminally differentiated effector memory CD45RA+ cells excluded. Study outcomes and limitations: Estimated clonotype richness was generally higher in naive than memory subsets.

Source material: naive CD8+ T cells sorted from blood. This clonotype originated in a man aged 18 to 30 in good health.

The DNA for the CDR3 is TGTGCCAGCAGCTTATGGCCTAGCGAAGAAGCGAACACCGGGGAGCTGTTTTTT. Residues: CASSLWPSEEANTGELFF. This rearrangement joins TRBV7-8 to TRBJ2-2; D is possibly TRBD2 (6 bases). Germline V gives CDR1 SGHVS, CDR2 FQNEAQ. This CDR3 region has 18 residues. The V gene lost 2 bases and the J gene lost 0 bases, with 16 bases spanning the gap.